Following are 13 T cell receptor beta chains from one sample sequenced in a study of tumor T cells in aggressive B-cell lymphoma. TCRdb keeps only in-frame clones here, not all; method: immunoSEQ multiplex PCR. The sample yields 3,100 or so clones, around 69% seen once. The sequencing input was tumor tissue. The source is an adult with diffuse large B cell lymphoma.

On this clone itself: Within the sample, other DNA sequences also encode this same CDR3. The rearrangement joins TRBV2 to TRBJ1-5, with D tentatively TRBD1 (5 bases). Trimming took 4 bases from V and 2 from J, leaving 9 bases between them. Germline V gives CDR1 SNHLY, CDR2 FYNNEI. CDR3 length: 14 amino acids. CDR3 region: CASSVGQGNQPQHF. In DNA form, the CDR3 reads TGTGCCAGCAGTGTGGGGCAGGGCAATCAGCCCCAGCATTTT.

The chain is built from TRBV2 and TRBJ2-1; D gene ambiguous. V lost 6 bases and J lost 8, with 11 bases in between. Germline lookup yields CDR1 SNHLY and CDR2 FYNNEI. There are 12 residues in the CDR3. The CDR3 here is CASRWSLDEQFF. The CDR3 DNA is TGTGCCAGCAGGTGGAGTCTGGATGAGCAGTTCTTC.

This clone was found once. A read error may account for a junction end that differs from germline. The chain is built from TRBV7-2 and TRBJ2-1, with 9 bases aligning to TRBD2. The CDR3 totals 11 residues. CDR1 and CDR2 from the germline V gene are SGHTA and FQGNSA. The DNA for the CDR3 is TGTGCCAGCAGCTCGGGACTAGCCGTGGTCTTC. It codes for CASSSGLAVVF.

This clone has a handful of counts. This chain connects TRBV5-4 to TRBJ2-7, with D possibly being TRBD1 (5 bases). The CDR3 is 17 residues long. CDR1 and CDR2 (germline): SGHNT, YYREEE (reference sequence). The V end lost 2 bases, the J end lost 7 bases, and 25 bases lay between the germline ends. The CDR3 spells CASSLRQGPLDVREQYF. The CDR3 DNA sequence: TGTGCCAGCAGCTTAAGGCAGGGTCCCCTTGACGTGAGGGAGCAGTACTTC.

This clone was observed a few times. V gene TRBV9 combines with J gene TRBJ2-7; 9 positions agree with TRBD1. The CDR3 loop spans 14 amino acids. Unmatched junction bases numbered 4, after V lost 2 bases and J lost 4 bases. Looked up from germline, CDR1 is SGDLS and CDR2 is YYNGEE. The DNA for the CDR3 is TGTGCCAGCAGCGTGACAGGGGGATTTTACGAGCAGTACTTC. Its protein product is CASSVTGGFYEQYF.

The chain employs TRBV6-5 and TRBJ1-1; TRBD1 is a possible D gene (5 bases). The CDR3 extends over 14 amino acids. The ends were cut back, 7 bases at V and 1 base at J, with 13 bases in the middle. Germline assignment: CDR1 MNHEY and CDR2 SVGAGI. The CDR3 DNA is TGTGCCAGCAACTTAAGGAGGGGGAACACTGAAGCTTTCTTT. This translates into CASNLRRGNTEAFF.

The rearrangement links TRBV6-5 to TRBJ2-7; possible D gene TRBD1, 6 bases. CDR3 length equals 12 residues. Germline values: CDR1 MNHEY, CDR2 SVGAGI. V was pared by 5 bases and J by 6 bases, with 11 bases between. The CDR3 reads CASSLTGREQYF. The CDR3 bases are TGTGCCAGCAGTCTGACAGGCCGCGAGCAGTACTTC.

The rearrangement uses TRBV30 and TRBJ2-7; the D gene is possibly TRBD1 (6 bases). Trimming stripped 2 bases from V and 4 bases from J, with 12 bases between. The CDR3 has 13 residues. Germline CDR1 reads GTSNPN; CDR2 reads SVGIG (reference sequence). In nucleotides, the CDR3 is TGTGCCTGGAGTTATGGGCAGGGGTACGAGCAGTACTTC. This codes for CAWSYGQGYEQYF.

This sequence joins TRBV6-5 and TRBJ2-5, with a possible D match to TRBD1 (6 bases). The germline V gene encodes CDR1 MNHEY and CDR2 SVGAGI. Trimming pared 4 bases from V and 7 bases from J, leaving 22 bases between. The CDR3 is made up of 16 amino acids. This CDR3 reads CASSSYFQGTLLTQYF. CDR3 coding DNA: TGTGCCAGCAGTTCCTATTTCCAGGGGACGCTATTGACCCAGTACTTC.

This clone has more than one count but fewer than ten. CDR3 DNA sequence: TGTGCCAGCATCTCGCTCCGGGACAGAAGTACAACTAATGAAAAACTGTTTTTT. Its protein product is CASISLRDRSTTNEKLFF. The chain joins TRBV28 to TRBJ1-4, with TRBD1 identical over 7 bases. The V gene end was trimmed by 7 bases and the J gene end by 0 bases; junction bases not matched to a gene: 14. Germline lookup yields CDR1 MDHEN and CDR2 SYDVKM. The CDR3 length is 18 residues.

The gene calls are TRBV5-1 and TRBJ2-4, with TRBD2 identical over 7 bases. CDR1 and CDR2 (germline): SGHRS, YFSETQ. CDR3 length equals 15 residues. Trimming removed 0 bases from V and 4 bases from J; junction bases left unmatched: 4. CDR3 in amino acids: CASSLAASGKNIQYF. The CDR3 bases are TGCGCCAGCAGCTTGGCGGCTAGCGGAAAAAACATTCAGTACTTC.

Here the CDR3 reads CATSGSFNNEQFF. The DNA of the CDR3 is TGTGCCACTAGCGGGAGTTTCAACAATGAGCAGTTCTTC. The rearrangement links TRBV28 to TRBJ2-1, with TRBD2 identical over 10 bases. After removal of 10 bases from V and 5 bases from J, the junction contained 5 bases not matched to a gene. The CDR3 length is 13 residues. Germline V gene lookup returns CDR1 MDHEN and CDR2 SYDVKM.

This chain connects TRBV30 to TRBJ1-2; 8 nucleotides align to TRBD1. The CDR3 sequence is 14 residues long. With 0 bases clipped from V and 6 bases from J, the junction kept 6 bases outside the gene matches. Germline lookup yields CDR1 GTSNPN and CDR2 SVGIG (reference sequence). CDR3 nucleotides: TGTGCCTGGAGTGTACTAAGGGACAGGAATGGCTACACCTTC. It specifies CAWSVLRDRNGYTF.